These T cell receptor beta chains were read from a single sample in a study of blood T cell repertoires in COVID-19. Using immunoSEQ multiplex PCR, the repertoire was profiled, and TCRdb retains in-frame clones only, with some absent. The repertoire holds 150,000 to 200,000 clones, with approximately 85% as singletons. Sequencing was performed on peripheral blood. These receptors were collected from an elderly man with COVID-19, enrolled during active disease. Both conserved end residues are part of each CDR3. D genes are given only for firm matches. Clone size is given for some rows only: seen once, a few or many times, or a class if the clone is expanded.

abundance: .; j_gene: TRBJ1-6; len: 15; d_gene: .; v_gene: TRBV3-1/TRBV3-2; CDR3nt: TGTGCCAGCAGCCAAGCCAGGTACCGGAATTCACCCCTCCACTTT; CDR3aa: CASSQARYRNSPLHF
abundance: .; j_gene: TRBJ1-1; len: 14; d_gene: TRBD1; v_gene: TRBV7-3; CDR3nt: TGTGCCAGCAGTGCAGGGGGCGCGGGCACTGAAGCTTTCTTT; CDR3aa: CASSAGGAGTEAFF
abundance: .; j_gene: TRBJ1-5; len: 13; d_gene: .; v_gene: TRBV2; CDR3nt: TGTGCCATCACCCGACAGGGCAATCAGCCCCAGCATTTT; CDR3aa: CAITRQGNQPQHF
abundance: .; j_gene: TRBJ1-2; len: 14; d_gene: .; v_gene: TRBV5-1; CDR3nt: TGCGCCAGCAGCTTGGGTCGCCTAGGCGATGGCTACACCTTC; CDR3aa: CASSLGRLGDGYTF
abundance: .; j_gene: TRBJ1-6; len: 16; d_gene: TRBD1; v_gene: TRBV6-6; CDR3nt: TGTGCCAGCACCCGGGACAGGAGCTCCTATAATTCACCCCTCCACTTT; CDR3aa: CASTRDRSSYNSPLHF
abundance: .; j_gene: TRBJ1-6; len: 13; d_gene: .; v_gene: TRBV6-5; CDR3nt: TGTGCCAGCAGTTCACACGTAGGGGAGGCCCTCCACTTT; CDR3aa: CASSSHVGEALHF
abundance: .; j_gene: TRBJ1-2; len: 15; d_gene: TRBD1; v_gene: TRBV3-1/TRBV3-2; CDR3nt: TGTGCCAGCAGCACCCGGACAGGGGGAGGCTATGGCTACACCTTC; CDR3aa: CASSTRTGGGYGYTF
abundance: once; j_gene: TRBJ1-2; len: 18; d_gene: .; v_gene: TRBV4-1; CDR3nt: TGCGCCAGCAGCCAAGATAGGGGGACCGGACACCCCACGGGTGGCTACACCTTC; CDR3aa: CASSQDRGTGHPTGGYTF
abundance: .; j_gene: TRBJ1-3; len: 17; d_gene: .; v_gene: TRBV3-1/TRBV3-2; CDR3nt: TGTGCCAGCAGCCAAGGGTCCGTATTCGGCTCTGGAAACACCATATATTTT; CDR3aa: CASSQGSVFGSGNTIYF
abundance: once; j_gene: TRBJ1-3; len: 14; d_gene: TRBD1; v_gene: TRBV29-1; CDR3nt: TGCAGCGTGGGACAGGGCCGCTCTGGAAACACCATATATTTT; CDR3aa: CSVGQGRSGNTIYF
abundance: .; j_gene: TRBJ2-5; len: 15; d_gene: TRBD2; v_gene: TRBV7-2; CDR3nt: TGTGCCAGCAGCTTGGCCGGGGGGGCGGGGGAGACCCAGTACTTC; CDR3aa: CASSLAGGAGETQYF
abundance: .; j_gene: TRBJ1-1; len: 15; d_gene: TRBD1; v_gene: TRBV5-6; CDR3nt: TGTGCCAGCAGCTCGGACAGGGCGTGGAACACTGAAGCTTTCTTT; CDR3aa: CASSSDRAWNTEAFF
abundance: .; j_gene: TRBJ2-5; len: 14; d_gene: .; v_gene: TRBV7-3; CDR3nt: TGTGCCAGCAGCTTAGGGCAGACCCCCGAGACCCAGTACTTC; CDR3aa: CASSLGQTPETQYF
abundance: .; j_gene: TRBJ1-1; len: 16; d_gene: TRBD1; v_gene: TRBV19; CDR3nt: TGTGCCAGTAGTATAGACCCTCGGACAGGGGCGGTTGAAGCTTTCTTT; CDR3aa: CASSIDPRTGAVEAFF
abundance: .; j_gene: TRBJ2-3; len: 16; d_gene: .; v_gene: TRBV5-1; CDR3nt: TGCGCCAGCAGCTCACCGGGGAAGCACGGCACAGATACGCAGTATTTT; CDR3aa: CASSSPGKHGTDTQYF
abundance: .; j_gene: TRBJ1-2; len: 10; d_gene: TRBD1; v_gene: TRBV6-5; CDR3nt: TGTGCCAGAGGACAGGGCGACTACACCTTC; CDR3aa: CARGQGDYTF
abundance: .; j_gene: TRBJ2-3; len: 16; d_gene: TRBD2; v_gene: TRBV7-2; CDR3nt: TGTGCCAGCAGCTTAGAACTAGCGGGAATAAGGGGTACGCAGTATTTT; CDR3aa: CASSLELAGIRGTQYF
abundance: many; j_gene: TRBJ2-7; len: 12; d_gene: .; v_gene: TRBV7-9; CDR3nt: TGTGCCAGCAGCTTAGCTACAGACCGACGGTACTTC; CDR3aa: CASSLATDRRYF
abundance: .; j_gene: TRBJ2-7; len: 13; d_gene: .; v_gene: TRBV6-5; CDR3nt: TGTGCCAGCAGTTACGACTACTCCTACGAGCAGTACTTC; CDR3aa: CASSYDYSYEQYF
abundance: .; j_gene: TRBJ2-2; len: 15; d_gene: .; v_gene: TRBV2; CDR3nt: TGTGCCAGCAGTGAATCGTCAGAACCTTGGGGGGAGCTGTTTTTT; CDR3aa: CASSESSEPWGELFF
abundance: .; j_gene: TRBJ1-2; len: 15; d_gene: .; v_gene: TRBV2; CDR3nt: TGTGCCAGCAGTGAAGCTCCCGGACAGTCCTATGGCTACACCTTC; CDR3aa: CASSEAPGQSYGYTF
abundance: .; j_gene: TRBJ2-3; len: 14; d_gene: TRBD2; v_gene: TRBV7-2; CDR3nt: TGTGCCAGCAGCCGGGGGGGTTTTGCAGATACGCAGTATTTT; CDR3aa: CASSRGGFADTQYF
abundance: .; j_gene: TRBJ2-3; len: 13; d_gene: TRBD1; v_gene: TRBV2; CDR3nt: TGTGCCAGCAGTGCGACAGGGGCGGATACGCAGTATTTT; CDR3aa: CASSATGADTQYF
abundance: .; j_gene: TRBJ1-6; len: 13; d_gene: .; v_gene: TRBV10-3; CDR3nt: TGTGCCATCAGGGAGGGTTCGGATTCACCCCTCCACTTT; CDR3aa: CAIREGSDSPLHF
abundance: .; j_gene: TRBJ2-7; len: 14; d_gene: .; v_gene: TRBV9; CDR3nt: TGTGCCAGCAGCGTAGCCCTCCACAGCTACGAGCAGTACTTC; CDR3aa: CASSVALHSYEQYF
abundance: .; j_gene: TRBJ1-5; len: 14; d_gene: .; v_gene: TRBV6-2/TRBV6-3; CDR3nt: TGTGCCAGCAGTTACGGGGGGGCAGGACAGCCCCAGCATTTT; CDR3aa: CASSYGGAGQPQHF
abundance: .; j_gene: TRBJ1-1; len: 15; d_gene: .; v_gene: TRBV3-1/TRBV3-2; CDR3nt: TGTGCCAGCAGCGCCTGGGGGGGGTCAAACACTGAAGCTTTCTTT; CDR3aa: CASSAWGGSNTEAFF
abundance: .; j_gene: TRBJ2-1; len: 18; d_gene: TRBD2; v_gene: TRBV2; CDR3nt: TGTGCCAGCAGTCTCCAACCGTCGACTAGCGGGGGCCACAATGAGCAGTTCTTC; CDR3aa: CASSLQPSTSGGHNEQFF
abundance: few; j_gene: TRBJ1-5; len: 15; d_gene: .; v_gene: TRBV2; CDR3nt: TGTGCCAGCAGTGAGGGCAGGTCGGGCAATCAGCCCCAGCATTTT; CDR3aa: CASSEGRSGNQPQHF
abundance: .; j_gene: TRBJ1-3; len: 18; d_gene: .; v_gene: TRBV5-4; CDR3nt: TGTGCCAGCAGCTTGTTCACAGGGACGCTTCTCTCTGGAAACACCATATATTTT; CDR3aa: CASSLFTGTLLSGNTIYF
abundance: .; j_gene: TRBJ1-4; len: 15; d_gene: .; v_gene: TRBV4-1; CDR3nt: TGCGCCAGCAGCCAAGAAAGCCAGGGTGGGGAAAAACTGTTTTTT; CDR3aa: CASSQESQGGEKLFF
abundance: .; j_gene: TRBJ1-1; len: 13; d_gene: .; v_gene: TRBV6-5; CDR3nt: TGTGCCAGCCCAAAGGGGATCGGCACTGAAGCTTTCTTT; CDR3aa: CASPKGIGTEAFF
abundance: .; j_gene: TRBJ1-2; len: 15; d_gene: TRBD1; v_gene: TRBV6-5; CDR3nt: TGTGCCAGCAGTTATGGGACAGGGGGTAACTATGGCTACACCTTC; CDR3aa: CASSYGTGGNYGYTF
abundance: .; j_gene: TRBJ2-7; len: 12; d_gene: .; v_gene: TRBV7-8; CDR3nt: TGTGCCAGCAGCCCCAGGGGCCACGAGCAGTACTTC; CDR3aa: CASSPRGHEQYF
abundance: .; j_gene: TRBJ2-1; len: 15; d_gene: TRBD2; v_gene: TRBV6-9; CDR3nt: TGTGCCAGCAGTTTCACGGGACTAACGGGCAATGAGCAGTTCTTC; CDR3aa: CASSFTGLTGNEQFF
abundance: .; j_gene: TRBJ2-3; len: 15; d_gene: TRBD2; v_gene: TRBV12-5; CDR3nt: TGTGCTAGTGGTTCAGAAGCGGGGCTCACAGATACGCAGTATTTT; CDR3aa: CASGSEAGLTDTQYF
abundance: .; j_gene: TRBJ2-1; len: 13; d_gene: .; v_gene: TRBV15; CDR3nt: TGTGCCACCAGTAGGCAGGGGCGGAATGAGCAGTTCTTC; CDR3aa: CATSRQGRNEQFF
abundance: .; j_gene: TRBJ2-5; len: 17; d_gene: TRBD2; v_gene: TRBV7-3; CDR3nt: TGTGCCAGCAGCTCCAGACTAGCGGGGGACCCCCGGGAGACCCAGTACTTC; CDR3aa: CASSSRLAGDPRETQYF
abundance: .; j_gene: TRBJ2-5; len: 16; d_gene: TRBD2; v_gene: TRBV5-1; CDR3nt: TGCGCCAGCAGCTCGTCGAGGACTAGGAAGCGGGAGACCCAGTACTTC; CDR3aa: CASSSSRTRKRETQYF
abundance: .; j_gene: TRBJ2-5; len: 14; d_gene: .; v_gene: TRBV25-1; CDR3nt: TGTGCCAGCACCCCCCCGCTGGCTCAAGAGACCCAGTACTTC; CDR3aa: CASTPPLAQETQYF
abundance: .; j_gene: TRBJ2-1; len: 16; d_gene: TRBD2; v_gene: TRBV19; CDR3nt: TGTGCCAGTAGTAAGACAGCGGGGGTATTAGTCAATGAGCAGTTCTTC; CDR3aa: CASSKTAGVLVNEQFF
abundance: few; j_gene: TRBJ1-3; len: 15; d_gene: .; v_gene: TRBV4-2; CDR3nt: TGTGCCAGCAGCCAAGAGGGCAGCCCCGGAGGCACCATATATTTT; CDR3aa: CASSQEGSPGGTIYF
abundance: .; j_gene: TRBJ2-5; len: 13; d_gene: TRBD2; v_gene: TRBV6-5; CDR3nt: TGTGCCAGCAGTTCCGGGCGGGGGAAGACCCAGTACTTC; CDR3aa: CASSSGRGKTQYF
abundance: few; j_gene: TRBJ1-4; len: 14; d_gene: .; v_gene: TRBV10-3; CDR3nt: TGTGCCATCAGGCCGACAGGAACTAATGAAAAACTGTTTTTT; CDR3aa: CAIRPTGTNEKLFF
abundance: .; j_gene: TRBJ1-5; len: 14; d_gene: .; v_gene: TRBV7-9; CDR3nt: TGTGCCAGCAGCCCGACTAGTGGGAATCAGCCCCAGCATTTT; CDR3aa: CASSPTSGNQPQHF
abundance: .; j_gene: TRBJ2-1; len: 20; d_gene: .; v_gene: TRBV4-2; CDR3nt: TGTGCCAGCAGCCAAGTGGGCTTGGGGGGGGCCATGAGCTCCTACAATGAGCAGTTCTTC; CDR3aa: CASSQVGLGGAMSSYNEQFF
abundance: .; j_gene: TRBJ2-7; len: 14; d_gene: TRBD1; v_gene: TRBV5-1; CDR3nt: TGCGCCAGCGGACCGACAGGGACCTCCTACGAGCAGTACTTC; CDR3aa: CASGPTGTSYEQYF
abundance: once; j_gene: TRBJ1-2; len: 14; d_gene: .; v_gene: TRBV6-6; CDR3nt: TGTGCCAGCAGTTACTCGAGCGGGAGCTATGGCTACACCTTC; CDR3aa: CASSYSSGSYGYTF
abundance: .; j_gene: TRBJ1-2; len: 14; d_gene: TRBD1; v_gene: TRBV28; CDR3nt: TGTGCCAGCAGTATCGGACAGGGGATCTTTTTCTACACCTTC; CDR3aa: CASSIGQGIFFYTF
abundance: .; j_gene: TRBJ1-4; len: 16; d_gene: .; v_gene: TRBV2; CDR3nt: TGTGCCAGCAGTGGGACAGATTCTGCAACTAATGAAAAACTGTTTTTT; CDR3aa: CASSGTDSATNEKLFF
abundance: .; j_gene: TRBJ1-6; len: 16; d_gene: TRBD1; v_gene: TRBV11-2; CDR3nt: TGTGCCAGCAGCTTAGACCGGACAGGGAACGGTTCACCCCTCCACTTT; CDR3aa: CASSLDRTGNGSPLHF
abundance: .; j_gene: TRBJ2-2; len: 16; d_gene: .; v_gene: TRBV7-3; CDR3nt: TGTGCCAGCAGCTTAACGCAGACAGGCGCCATCGGGGAGCTGTTTTTT; CDR3aa: CASSLTQTGAIGELFF
abundance: .; j_gene: TRBJ1-2; len: 14; d_gene: TRBD1; v_gene: TRBV28; CDR3nt: TGTGCCAGCAGTTTAGGGACAGGGAGCTATGGCTACACCTTC; CDR3aa: CASSLGTGSYGYTF
abundance: .; j_gene: TRBJ1-2; len: 14; d_gene: TRBD1; v_gene: TRBV6-5; CDR3nt: TGTGCCAGCAGTTCCACAGGGGGAGGGTATGGCTACACCTTC; CDR3aa: CASSSTGGGYGYTF
abundance: .; j_gene: TRBJ2-7; len: 14; d_gene: .; v_gene: TRBV10-3; CDR3nt: TGTGCCATCAGGCAGGATCAAAGCTCCTACGAGCAGTACTTC; CDR3aa: CAIRQDQSSYEQYF
abundance: .; j_gene: TRBJ1-2; len: 17; d_gene: TRBD1; v_gene: TRBV27; CDR3nt: TGTGCCAGCAGTAAGTCATTTGGACAGGGGATCAACTATGGCTACACCTTC; CDR3aa: CASSKSFGQGINYGYTF
abundance: .; j_gene: TRBJ2-7; len: 16; d_gene: .; v_gene: TRBV6-2/TRBV6-3; CDR3nt: TGTGCCAGCAGTTACTCCGTGTGGACAGGAGGGAACGAGCAGTACTTC; CDR3aa: CASSYSVWTGGNEQYF
abundance: .; j_gene: TRBJ1-2; len: 13; d_gene: .; v_gene: TRBV7-2; CDR3nt: TGTGCCAGCAGCTTTGATCCTGCGGGGGGCTACACCTTC; CDR3aa: CASSFDPAGGYTF
abundance: .; j_gene: TRBJ1-4; len: 16; d_gene: TRBD1; v_gene: TRBV5-1; CDR3nt: TGCGCCAGCAGCTTAGGTTTACAGGGGGTTGAGGAAAAACTGTTTTTT; CDR3aa: CASSLGLQGVEEKLFF
abundance: .; j_gene: TRBJ2-7; len: 13; d_gene: .; v_gene: TRBV5-1; CDR3nt: TGCGCCAGCAGCTTGGTGGGCAGGTACGAGCAGTACTTC; CDR3aa: CASSLVGRYEQYF